This T cell receptor beta chain was sequenced for a study of regulatory T cells in long-lasting Graves disease. Study results and caveats: New patients shared roughly 1,000 public clonotypes, fewer than the approximately 2,500 shared by persistent patients. Those with persistent Graves' had less TCR diversity than newly diagnosed patients. Repertoires from persistent disease leaned toward TRBV28, TRBJ1-2 and TRBJ2-5.

TCR beta libraries were built with iRepertoire HTBI primers and Arm-PCR of CDR3 regions. In TCRdb, the multiplex PCR reads were re-called with MiXCR into one record per CDR3 protein. The sample lists some 320,000 distinct CDR3 sequences; about a sixth were seen once. Described time point: newly diagnosed GD, antithyroid drugs for less than 3 months. From RNA extracted from PBMCs, the TCR library was made. V was cut by 4 bases and J by 10 bases, with 17 bases left in between. This CDR3 has 15 amino acids. The V gene's germline CDR1 is SNHLY and CDR2 FYNNEI. Points on this clonotype: Its specificity is unknown.

The input for sequencing was peripheral blood mononuclear cells (PBMCs), taken at new diagnosis, from a patient treated with antithyroid drugs. This TCR came from a female donor with Graves disease. This rearrangement joins TRBV2 to TRBJ1-6, with D tentatively TRBD1 (5 bases). CDR3 protein: CASSVIRDSRSPLHF. The CDR3 coding sequence is TGTGCCAGCAGTGTGATCCGGGACTCAAGGTCACCCCTCCACTTT. The variable domain in full, with the rest retrieved from reference TRBV2 and TRBJ1-6, is EPEVTQTPSHQVTQMGQEVILRCVPISNHLYFYWYRQILGQKVEFLVSFYNNEISEKSEIFDDQFSVERPDGSNFTLKIRSTKLEDSAMYFCASSVIRDSRSPLHFGNGTRLTVT.